The clone carrying this TCR beta chain was seen only a few times. Its cognate antigen is unknown. This CDR3 spans 13 amino acids. Germline-derived CDR1 and CDR2 are SEHNR and FQNEAQ (reference sequence). The ends lost 3 bases at V and 15 bases at J; junction bases unmatched: 11. By quantitative 5'-RACE with molecular barcodes, the TCR beta libraries were made. TCRdb re-called the 5' RACE reads through MiXCR, storing one row per CDR3 protein. Among about 240,000 distinct CDR3 sequences, 8.6% were seen once, and the ten largest hold around 7%. The data are from a study of CD8 T cells in ankylosing spondylitis. Study conclusions and caveats: Among TCR beta sequences, a motif of eight highly homologous variants appeared characteristic of ankylosing spondylitis blood. Certain motif variants had earlier been reported in reactive arthritis synovial fluid and blood.

The TCR originated in a male donor with ankylosing spondylitis or in good health (not recorded which). V usage is TRBV7-9 and J usage is TRBJ2-1; 7 bases align to TRBD2. Sequencing was done on a sample of blood, either unsorted or a sorted T cell fraction (not recorded which). The CDR3 DNA reads TGTGCCAGCAGCTTGGGGGAGGGCCGGGGATGGTTCTTC. Amino acids: CASSLGEGRGWFF.